This T cell receptor (beta chain) emerged from a study of blood T cell repertoires in COVID-19. For the study at large: T cells, B-cell-depleted T cells, or PBMCs provided the cDNA or gDNA that served as material.

Individuals aged about 18 to 90 years were recruited from around 22 US areas. Participants' own reports of clinical history determined their cohort assignment. How the authors handled the data: Amplification of reference gene primers was used by the study to estimate nucleated cell counts. TCRdb's copy holds only in-frame clones and misses some; the assay was immunoSEQ multiplex PCR. V, J and clone size were drawn from that table, and D and trimming were deduced from the DNA. This sample carries 200,000 to 250,000 clones, roughly nine tenths of them seen once, and the ten largest clones take about 6.3%. This clonotype was sampled from a woman aged 30 to 39 with acute COVID-19. Sequenced: PBMCs or T cells enriched from blood (not recorded which).

The CDR3 spells CASSPLSGRDSYEQYF. The CDR3 nucleotides are TGTGCCAGCAGCCCATTAAGCGGGAGGGACTCCTACGAGCAGTACTTC. V and J are TRBV7-9 and TRBJ2-7, with TRBD2 matching over 10 bases. The V gene end was trimmed by 5 bases and the J gene end by 0 bases; junction bases not matched to a gene: 7. The CDR3 covers 16 residues. CDR1 is SEHNR, CDR2 FQNEAQ, per germline (reference sequence).